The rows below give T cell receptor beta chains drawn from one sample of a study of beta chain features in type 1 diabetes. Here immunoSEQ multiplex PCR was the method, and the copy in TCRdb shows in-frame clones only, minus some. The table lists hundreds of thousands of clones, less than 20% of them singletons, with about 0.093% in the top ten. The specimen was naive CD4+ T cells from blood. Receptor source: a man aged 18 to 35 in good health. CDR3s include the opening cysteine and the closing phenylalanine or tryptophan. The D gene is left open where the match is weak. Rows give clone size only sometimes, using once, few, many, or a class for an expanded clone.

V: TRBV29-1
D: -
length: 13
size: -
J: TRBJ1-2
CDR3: CSGGIAGIYGYTF
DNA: TGCAGCGGGGGGATTGCAGGGATCTATGGCTACACCTTC

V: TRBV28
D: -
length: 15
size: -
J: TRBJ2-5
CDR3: CASSLPGFWIGTQYF
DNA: TGTGCCAGCAGTTTACCCGGGTTCTGGATCGGGACCCAGTACTTC

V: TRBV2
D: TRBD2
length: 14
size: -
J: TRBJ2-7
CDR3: CASSLLAMPYEQYF
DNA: TGTGCCAGCAGTCTACTAGCGATGCCCTACGAGCAGTACTTC

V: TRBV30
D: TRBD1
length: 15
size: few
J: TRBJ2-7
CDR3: CAWSGDRFSSYEQYF
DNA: TGTGCCTGGAGTGGGGACAGATTCAGCTCCTACGAGCAGTACTTC

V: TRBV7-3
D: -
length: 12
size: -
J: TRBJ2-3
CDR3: CASSFRADTQYF
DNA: TGTGCCAGCAGCTTCCGGGCAGATACGCAGTATTTT

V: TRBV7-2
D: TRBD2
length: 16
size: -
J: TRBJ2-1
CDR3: CASSSKTSGASGEQFF
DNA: TGTGCCAGCAGCTCGAAGACTAGCGGGGCGTCTGGTGAGCAGTTCTTC

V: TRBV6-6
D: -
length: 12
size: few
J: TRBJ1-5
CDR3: CASSYGNQPQHF
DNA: TGTGCCAGCAGTTACGGGAATCAGCCCCAGCATTTT

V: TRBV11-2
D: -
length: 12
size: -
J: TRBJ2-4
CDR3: CASSLQGHIQYF
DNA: TGTGCCAGCAGCTTACAGGGGCACATTCAGTACTTC

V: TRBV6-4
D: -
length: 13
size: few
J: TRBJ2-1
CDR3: CARVSTYRNEQFF
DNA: TGTGCCAGAGTATCAACTTACCGGAATGAGCAGTTCTTC

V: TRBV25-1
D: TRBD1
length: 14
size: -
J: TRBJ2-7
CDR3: CASTPGTGNHEQYF
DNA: TGTGCCAGCACCCCCGGGACAGGGAACCACGAGCAGTACTTC

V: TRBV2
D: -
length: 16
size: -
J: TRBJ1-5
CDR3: CASSENAGTSNQPQHF
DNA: TGTGCCAGCAGTGAAAATGCAGGGACGAGCAATCAGCCCCAGCATTTT

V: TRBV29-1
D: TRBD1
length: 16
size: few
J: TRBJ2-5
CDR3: CSVAGTELKTQETQYF
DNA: TGCAGCGTGGCCGGGACAGAGCTCAAGACGCAAGAGACCCAGTACTTC

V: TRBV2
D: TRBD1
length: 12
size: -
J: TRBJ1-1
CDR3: CASSTGTDEAFF
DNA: TGTGCCAGCAGTACGGGGACAGACGAAGCTTTCTTT

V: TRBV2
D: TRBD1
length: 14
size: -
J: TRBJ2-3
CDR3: CASNRDRGGDTQYF
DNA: TGTGCCAGCAACCGGGACAGGGGAGGAGATACGCAGTATTTT

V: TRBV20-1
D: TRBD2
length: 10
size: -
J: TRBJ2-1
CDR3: CSAERGEQFF
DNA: TGCAGTGCGGAGCGGGGTGAGCAGTTCTTC

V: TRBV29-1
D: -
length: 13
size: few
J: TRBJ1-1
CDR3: CSVAGLMNTEAFF
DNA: TGCAGCGTTGCCGGGCTAATGAACACTGAAGCTTTCTTT

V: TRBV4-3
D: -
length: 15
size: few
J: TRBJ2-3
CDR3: CASSQAGSFTDTQYF
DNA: TGCGCCAGCAGCCAAGCCGGGTCTTTCACAGATACGCAGTATTTT